This T cell receptor beta chain was recorded in a study of persistence of HIV-infected CD4 T cells. Study in general: Anti-CD3/anti-CD28 stimulation activated a higher proportion of cells than antigen stimulation, with lower memory fraction.

Sequencing used immunoSEQ version 4 in survey mode. Assay used: immunoSEQ multiplex PCR; TCRdb lists only in-frame clones, some missing. This sample has 35,000 to 50,000 clones, with approximately 90% found just once. As to this clone: Its target is unknown.

Cells were stimulated nonspecifically with anti-CD3/anti-CD28 magnetic beads. Responding CD4+ T cells were sorted by upregulation of both CD40 ligand and CD69. The CDR3 extends over 14 amino acids. Germline V CDR1 and CDR2: SGHRS, YFSETQ. Trimming took 4 bases from V and 0 from J, leaving 10 bases between them. The clonotype originates from an adult man with HIV who was CMV-seropositive. V usage is TRBV5-1 and J usage is TRBJ1-1; a possible D gene is TRBD1 (5 bases). The sample in question was CD4+ T cells sorted from PBMCs after roughly 18-hour stimulation, obtained from a patient who received antiretroviral therapy. The CDR3 region has the DNA TGCGCCAGCAGCCAGCAACAGGTGAACACTGAAGCTTTCTTT. It yields the protein CASSQQQVNTEAFF.